The text below deals with one TCR beta chain. These data originate in a study of blood T cell repertoires in COVID-19. About the research overall: Researchers got acute and convalescent COVID-19 samples from the United States, Italy and Spain. The analysed material was cDNA or gDNA that came from T cells, B-cell-depleted T cells, or PBMCs.

Researchers sorted participants into cohorts using their self-reported clinical history. How the authors handled the data: Reference gene primer amplification gave nucleated cell count estimates. TCRdb keeps only in-frame clones here, not all; method: immunoSEQ multiplex PCR. V, J and clone size were drawn from that table, and D and trimming were deduced from the DNA. The sample lists about 220,000 clones, approximately 90% occurring once. V lost 4 bases and J lost 4, with 22 bases in between. The germline V gene has CDR1 SGHDN and CDR2 FVKESK. The CDR3 runs 17 residues. This TCR was recovered from a woman between 40 and 55 years old with acute COVID-19. The rearrangement uses TRBV14 and TRBJ2-5; tentative D call: TRBD2 (5 bases). Material: PBMCs or T cells enriched from blood (not recorded which). The CDR3 DNA sequence: TGTGCCAGCAGCCCCCTTCCTCCGGGGTACACAAGAGAGACCCAGTACTTC. Its protein is CASSPLPPGYTRETQYF.